These T cell receptor beta chains were read from a single sample in a study of metastatic and nonmetastatic thyroid tumors. MiXCR reprocessed the PCR reads for TCRdb. The table records about 20,000 clones, 16% of them present only once. The sequencing sample was made of tumor tissue. The receptors shown here come from a female donor with papillary thyroid cancer or a benign thyroid nodule (not recorded which). Some clones in this sample may be carry-over from other donors' samples. Both conserved end residues are part of each CDR3. Fields, in order: J gene, clone size, D gene, V gene, CDR3 length, CDR3 DNA, CDR3 protein. A D gene is named only where the DNA matches it firmly. Part of the rows lack a size; the others show once, few, many or a class for expanded clones.

J: TRBJ1-3
size: -
D: TRBD1
V: TRBV15
length: 15
DNA: TGTGCAACCAGCAGAGACAGGGACACTGGAAACACCATATATTTT
CDR3: CATSRDRDTGNTIYF

J: TRBJ2-5
size: -
D: -
V: TRBV7-9
length: 15
DNA: TGTGCCAGCACTTTTGAGGTTACTAACCAAGAGACCCAGTACTTC
CDR3: CASTFEVTNQETQYF

J: TRBJ2-7
size: many
D: -
V: TRBV28
length: 16
DNA: TGTGCCAGCAGTTTATGGGGGGGAAGCAGTACCTACGAGCAGTACTTC
CDR3: CASSLWGGSSTYEQYF

J: TRBJ1-2
size: medium-sized
D: TRBD1
V: TRBV10-3
length: 20
DNA: TGTGCCATCAGTGAGTCTGATATACTAGACAGGGGGGCGGACAACTATGGCTACACCTTC
CDR3: CAISESDILDRGADNYGYTF

J: TRBJ2-1
size: few
D: -
V: TRBV12-3/TRBV12-4
length: 13
DNA: TGTGCCAGCTTAGATGGCGCCTTGGATGAGCAGTTCTTC
CDR3: CASLDGALDEQFF

J: TRBJ2-5
size: many
D: -
V: TRBV20-1
length: 13
DNA: TGCAGTGCTAGAGATCGAATCCGAGAGACCCAGTACTTC
CDR3: CSARDRIRETQYF

J: TRBJ2-6
size: few
D: TRBD1
V: TRBV27
length: 17
DNA: TGTGCCGGCAGTCCCAGACAGGGTTCTTCTGTGGCCAACGTCCTGACTTTC
CDR3: CAGSPRQGSSVANVLTF

J: TRBJ2-1
size: many
D: TRBD2
V: TRBV28
length: 14
DNA: TGTGCCATTTCGGGTCTAGCGGGCTACAATGAGCAGTTCTTC
CDR3: CAISGLAGYNEQFF

J: TRBJ2-3
size: many
D: -
V: TRBV3-1
length: 15
DNA: TGTGCCAGCAGCCAAGGACTAGGGAGCACAGATACGCAGTATTTT
CDR3: CASSQGLGSTDTQYF

J: TRBJ1-6
size: many
D: -
V: TRBV11-2
length: 16
DNA: TGTGCCAGCAGCTTCTCAGGGGATCCCAACAATTCACCCCTCCACTTT
CDR3: CASSFSGDPNNSPLHF

J: TRBJ1-1
size: many
D: -
V: TRBV20-1
length: 13
DNA: TGCAGGCCGCGTCAGGTTTTGAACACTGAAGCTTTCTTT
CDR3: CRPRQVLNTEAFF

J: TRBJ1-1
size: many
D: -
V: TRBV6-1
length: 17
DNA: TGTGCCAGCAAAAAAGGTCAAGTGGAGTTAATGAACACTGAAGCTTTCTTT
CDR3: CASKKGQVELMNTEAFF

J: TRBJ1-5
size: large
D: TRBD1
V: TRBV2
length: 14
DNA: TGTGCCAGCAGTGAGGGGACAGGGTTGCAGCCCCAGCATTTT
CDR3: CASSEGTGLQPQHF

J: TRBJ2-3
size: few
D: -
V: TRBV6-1
length: 17
DNA: TGTGCCAGCAGTGAAGTGGGACGGGTTAAGCTCTCAGATACGCAGTATTTT
CDR3: CASSEVGRVKLSDTQYF

J: TRBJ2-3
size: many
D: TRBD2
V: TRBV20-1
length: 15
DNA: TGCAGTGCCAACCCGGGACTAGCGGGAGGAGATACGCAGTATTTT
CDR3: CSANPGLAGGDTQYF

J: TRBJ1-2
size: -
D: -
V: TRBV7-2
length: 14
DNA: TGTGCCAGCAGCTTAATCGTGGGGGTCCATGGCTACACCTTC
CDR3: CASSLIVGVHGYTF

J: TRBJ2-3
size: many
D: -
V: TRBV5-1
length: 15
DNA: TGCGCCAGCAGCTGGGGACGGCCTGCCACAGATACGCAGTATTTT
CDR3: CASSWGRPATDTQYF

J: TRBJ2-5
size: many
D: -
V: TRBV20-1
length: 13
DNA: TGCAGTGCTAGAGGGAGGCCATTAGAGACCCAGTACTTC
CDR3: CSARGRPLETQYF

J: TRBJ1-4
size: many
D: TRBD1
V: TRBV7-9
length: 15
DNA: TGTGCCAGCAGCCCAATGGACAGGGTAGGAGAAAAACTGTTTTTT
CDR3: CASSPMDRVGEKLFF

J: TRBJ2-7
size: large
D: TRBD2
V: TRBV12-3/TRBV12-4
length: 14
DNA: TGTGCCAGCAGTTTGGCGGTAGCGGGAGGCGAGCAGTACTTC
CDR3: CASSLAVAGGEQYF

J: TRBJ1-2
size: many
D: -
V: TRBV28
length: 15
DNA: TGTGCCAGCAGTTTTTCCCCCCAGGGCGATTATGGCTACACCTTC
CDR3: CASSFSPQGDYGYTF

J: TRBJ1-6
size: many
D: -
V: TRBV25-1
length: 13
DNA: TGTGCCAGCAGTGTTGCGGGAAATTCACCCCTCCACTTT
CDR3: CASSVAGNSPLHF

J: TRBJ2-1
size: -
D: TRBD2
V: TRBV6-1
length: 14
DNA: TGTGCCAGCAGCTTGTCTAGCGGGGTGAATGAGCAGTTCTTC
CDR3: CASSLSSGVNEQFF

J: TRBJ1-4
size: few
D: -
V: TRBV6-1
length: 15
DNA: TGTGCCAGCAGTGAATACCGCACCTTGAATGAAAAACTGTTTTTT
CDR3: CASSEYRTLNEKLFF

J: TRBJ1-2
size: few
D: -
V: TRBV28
length: 15
DNA: TGTGCCAGCAGTTTTTATCTGGACCCAAAATATGGCTACACCTTC
CDR3: CASSFYLDPKYGYTF

J: TRBJ1-4
size: many
D: TRBD1
V: TRBV6-1
length: 15
DNA: TGTGCCAGCAGCATTTCCGGGACAGGGGGTGAAAAACTGTTTTTT
CDR3: CASSISGTGGEKLFF

J: TRBJ1-2
size: -
D: -
V: TRBV6-2/TRBV6-3
length: 13
DNA: TGTGCTAGCAGGGATACATGGAGAGACGGCTACACCTTC
CDR3: CASRDTWRDGYTF

J: TRBJ2-3
size: many
D: -
V: TRBV7-2
length: 14
DNA: TGTGCCAGCAGCTTGGACGGACCTCTGGATACGCAGTATTTT
CDR3: CASSLDGPLDTQYF

J: TRBJ2-1
size: -
D: -
V: TRBV6-1
length: 12
DNA: TGTGCCAGCAGAGGGCCATACGATGCGCAGTTCTTC
CDR3: CASRGPYDAQFF

J: TRBJ2-7
size: many
D: TRBD2
V: TRBV2
length: 15
DNA: TGTGCCAGCACTCCTAGGACTAGAAGTTTCCTCGAGCAGTACTTC
CDR3: CASTPRTRSFLEQYF

J: TRBJ1-5
size: -
D: TRBD1
V: TRBV10-2
length: 18
DNA: TGCGCCAGCCAAAACCCGGGACAGGGGGCTTCGGGCAACCAGCCCCAGCATTTT
CDR3: CASQNPGQGASGNQPQHF

J: TRBJ2-5
size: many
D: -
V: TRBV11-3
length: 13
DNA: TGTGCCAGCAGCAGGGGTCTAGAAGAGACCCAGTACTTC
CDR3: CASSRGLEETQYF

J: TRBJ1-6
size: medium-sized
D: -
V: TRBV6-1
length: 14
DNA: TGTGCCAGCAGTCGGGGGAACTATAATTCACCCCTCCACTTT
CDR3: CASSRGNYNSPLHF

J: TRBJ2-1
size: many
D: -
V: TRBV7-2
length: 12
DNA: TGTGCCAGCAGCTTTATTCGGAGGGAGCAGTTCTTC
CDR3: CASSFIRREQFF

J: TRBJ2-7
size: many
D: -
V: TRBV20-1
length: 18
DNA: TGCAGTGCTAGACCACTTGGCCTTGGTACTAGGGGCCTCTACGAGCAGTACTTC
CDR3: CSARPLGLGTRGLYEQYF

J: TRBJ1-6
size: -
D: -
V: TRBV2
length: 14
DNA: TGTGCCAGCAGTCCCCCGGGGGGGAATTCACCCCTCCACTTT
CDR3: CASSPPGGNSPLHF

J: TRBJ1-5
size: many
D: TRBD1
V: TRBV20-1
length: 17
DNA: TGCAGTGCTAGAGGGAACTCCGGGACAGGGGGCTTTCAGCCCCAGCATTTT
CDR3: CSARGNSGTGGFQPQHF

J: TRBJ2-1
size: many
D: TRBD2
V: TRBV7-3
length: 15
DNA: TGTGCCAGCAGCTTAGCGGGAGGGACCTACAATGAGCAGTTCTTC
CDR3: CASSLAGGTYNEQFF

J: TRBJ1-6
size: many
D: TRBD1
V: TRBV2
length: 16
DNA: TGTGCCAGCAAGACAGGGGTTAGCTCCTATAATTCACCCCTCCACTTT
CDR3: CASKTGVSSYNSPLHF

J: TRBJ1-1
size: -
D: -
V: TRBV19
length: 14
DNA: TGTGCCAGTCCTGCTGGAGGGGCGGACACTGAAGCTTTCTTT
CDR3: CASPAGGADTEAFF

J: TRBJ2-7
size: -
D: TRBD1
V: TRBV3-1
length: 15
DNA: TGTGCCAGCGGAGGTTTTGGTCAGGGGGAGAACGAGCAGTACTTC
CDR3: CASGGFGQGENEQYF

J: TRBJ2-7
size: many
D: TRBD1
V: TRBV10-3
length: 13
DNA: TGTGCCATCAGTGAACAGGGGGAATCCGAGCAGTACTTC
CDR3: CAISEQGESEQYF

J: TRBJ1-2
size: many
D: TRBD1
V: TRBV2
length: 14
DNA: TGTGCCAGCAGTGCTGCGGGACAGGGGTATGGCTACACCTTC
CDR3: CASSAAGQGYGYTF

J: TRBJ2-1
size: many
D: TRBD2
V: TRBV19
length: 16
DNA: TGTGCCAGTACCCCGACAAGGACTAGCTCCTACAATGAGCAGTTCTTC
CDR3: CASTPTRTSSYNEQFF

J: TRBJ2-2
size: many
D: TRBD2
V: TRBV15
length: 17
DNA: TGTGCCACCAGCTCTGGACTAGCGGGATTGAACACCGGGGAGCTGTTTTTT
CDR3: CATSSGLAGLNTGELFF

J: TRBJ2-3
size: many
D: TRBD1
V: TRBV19
length: 14
DNA: TGTGCCAGTAGTATTGGGGCAGGGGGCGATACGCAGTATTTT
CDR3: CASSIGAGGDTQYF

J: TRBJ2-3
size: many
D: -
V: TRBV6-1
length: 14
DNA: TGTGCCAGCAGTTTAGGGGGGCCCACAGATACGCAGTATTTT
CDR3: CASSLGGPTDTQYF

J: TRBJ2-7
size: -
D: TRBD2
V: TRBV13
length: 19
DNA: TGTGCCAGCAGCGCATATGGGACTAGCTGGATCAATTGTCTTTACGGGCAGTACTTC
CDR3: CASSAYGTSWINCLYGQYF

J: TRBJ2-1
size: many
D: TRBD1
V: TRBV9
length: 17
DNA: TGTGCCAGCAGCACCTCCTCCGGGACAGGGTCTAAGAATGAGCAGTTCTTC
CDR3: CASSTSSGTGSKNEQFF

J: TRBJ1-5
size: medium-sized
D: -
V: TRBV6-5
length: 14
DNA: TGTGCCAGCAGTTACACAGGGCGAAATCAGCCCCAGCATTTT
CDR3: CASSYTGRNQPQHF

J: TRBJ1-1
size: few
D: TRBD1
V: TRBV6-6
length: 15
DNA: TGTGCCAGCAGTTACAGGGGGCGCGGGGGCACTGAAGCTTTCTTT
CDR3: CASSYRGRGGTEAFF

J: TRBJ1-4
size: many
D: -
V: TRBV5-6
length: 14
DNA: TGTGCCAGCAGCGAAGGACTGAAAAATGAAAAACTGTTTTTT
CDR3: CASSEGLKNEKLFF

J: TRBJ1-6
size: medium-sized
D: -
V: TRBV28
length: 12
DNA: TGTGCCAGCAGTTCCGGCCGGGGACCCCTCCACTTT
CDR3: CASSSGRGPLHF

J: TRBJ1-2
size: -
D: -
V: TRBV28
length: 15
DNA: TGTGCCAGCAGTTTGGGGTTGAGGCGCACAATTGGCTACACCTTC
CDR3: CASSLGLRRTIGYTF

J: TRBJ1-1
size: many
D: -
V: TRBV2
length: 11
DNA: TGTGCCACGGACAGTAGGTCTGAAGCTTTCTTT
CDR3: CATDSRSEAFF

J: TRBJ1-5
size: many
D: TRBD1
V: TRBV29-1
length: 15
DNA: TGCAGCGGGGAAGGTCCCAGGGGGCTTGATCAGCCCCAGCATTTT
CDR3: CSGEGPRGLDQPQHF

J: TRBJ1-6
size: many
D: -
V: TRBV19
length: 17
DNA: TGTGCCAGTCACAGGGTTCTCGGGGTCTCCTATAATTCACCCCTCCACTTT
CDR3: CASHRVLGVSYNSPLHF

J: TRBJ2-7
size: many
D: -
V: TRBV2
length: 11
DNA: TGTGCCAGCAGCATAGAATACGAGCAGTACTTC
CDR3: CASSIEYEQYF